Listed here are 23 T cell receptor beta chains from one sample, sequenced in a study of spatial heterogeneity in lung cancer. Sample time point: sample taken at primary tumor resection. Unsorted whole RNA of tumor, nontumor lung or frozen PBMC was sequenced. One entry per CDR3 protein results from TCRdb running MiXCR on the 5' RACE reads. This sample has around 20,000 distinct CDR3 sequences; about 19% occur once, and the top ten carry more than 13%. Specimen: PBMCs, collected at surgery. These receptors all come from a male donor with early-stage non-small cell lung cancer.

As regards this clonotype: One end of the junction fails to match germline, which may point to a read error. The chain links TRBV4-1 to TRBJ1-1; D unclear. CDR3 length equals 14 residues. The germline gives CDR1 MGHRA, CDR2 YSYEKL. CDR3 sequence reads: CASSQEGALTEPFF. CDR3 coding DNA: TGCGCCAGCAGCCAAGAAGGAGCGCTGACTGAACCTTTCTTT.

This clonotype was detected ten times or more. The rearrangement uses TRBV2 and TRBJ1-5, with D uncertain. The V and J ends lost 1 base and 7 bases respectively, with 14 bases between them. CDR1 and CDR2 from the germline V gene are SNHLY and FYNNEI. The CDR3 has 15 residues. The CDR3 protein is CASSEEVGSRQPQHF. The CDR3 bases are TGTGCCAGCAGTGAAGAGGTGGGATCTCGGCAGCCCCAGCATTTT.

The chain links TRBV7-9 to TRBJ1-5, with 8 nucleotides matching TRBD1. CDR3 length equals 15 residues. The V segment lost 3 bases and the J segment 4 bases; nucleotides outside the gene matches: 5. Germline CDR1 SEHNR, CDR2 FQNEAQ (reference sequence). CDR3 DNA sequence: TGTGCCAGCAGCTTGGGAACAGGGGGGAATCAGCCCCAGCATTTT. This codes for CASSLGTGGNQPQHF. The full variable domain, completed using reference TRBV7-9 and TRBJ1-5, is DTGVSQNPRHKITKRGQNVTFRCDPISEHNRLYWYRQTLGQGPEFLTYFQNEAQLEKSRLLSDRFSAERPKGSFSTLEIQRTEQGDSAMYLCASSLGTGGNQPQHFGDGTRLSIL.

Only a few counts were recorded for this clonotype. The rearrangement links TRBV7-9 to TRBJ2-1; 10 positions agree with TRBD1. Germline lookup yields CDR1 SEHNR and CDR2 FQNEAQ (reference sequence). V shed 5 bases and J 9 bases; nucleotides not matched to a gene: 7. This CDR3 comprises 14 residues. The CDR3: CASSPRQGAVEQFF. CDR3 nucleotide sequence: TGTGCCAGCAGCCCCAGACAGGGGGCGGTTGAGCAGTTCTTC.

V and J are TRBV5-1 and TRBJ2-1; D perhaps matches TRBD2 (5 bases). Germline-derived CDR1 and CDR2 are SGHRS and YFSETQ. The germline V and J ends were trimmed by 2 bases and 6 bases, with 6 bases remaining between them. The CDR3 spans 12 residues. Here the CDR3 DNA reads TGCGCCAGCAGCTTCGGGGTCAATGAGCAGTTCTTC. This translates into CASSFGVNEQFF.

This clonotype came up many times. This sequence joins TRBV12-3 or TRBV12-4 and TRBJ1-4; 8 bases match TRBD1. The CDR3 has 16 residues. V trimming: 1 base; J trimming: 4 bases; junction bases outside the gene matches: 5. The CDR3 loop reads CASSLDRGSFNEKLFF. Here the CDR3 DNA reads TGTGCCAGCAGTTTAGACAGGGGGAGCTTTAATGAAAAACTGTTTTTT.

This clonotype appeared many times. The V gene is TRBV30, the J gene TRBJ2-1; D remains unclear. The CDR3 covers 11 residues. Per the germline V gene, CDR1 is GTSNPN and CDR2 is SVGIG (reference sequence). The V and J ends lost 7 bases and 7 bases respectively, with 11 bases between them. CDR3 loop: CAYQKSNEQFF. The CDR3 DNA is TGTGCCTACCAAAAGAGTAATGAGCAGTTCTTC.

There are many counts of this clonotype. V and J are TRBV13 and TRBJ2-1, with D perhaps TRBD2 (6 bases). Per germline, CDR1 PRHDT and CDR2 FYEKMQ (reference sequence). CDR3 size: 16 residues. Trimming removed 4 bases at V and 0 bases at J, with 13 bases between. CDR3 loop: CASSWGSGSSYNEQFF. The DNA for the CDR3 is TGTGCCAGCAGCTGGGGTAGCGGAAGCTCCTACAATGAGCAGTTCTTC.

J is TRBJ1-6 and V is TRBV28; the D is unclear. The CDR3 runs 19 residues. Germline CDR1 reads MDHEN; CDR2 reads SYDVKM. The germline V and J ends were trimmed by 8 bases and 0 bases, with 23 bases remaining between them. In nucleotides, the CDR3 is TGTGCCAGCCCCCGAATGGAGTCCCCGACTGGCTCCTATAATTCACCCCTCCACTTT. This gives the protein CASPRMESPTGSYNSPLHF.

This clonotype ranks as medium-sized. The chain carries TRBV29-1 and TRBJ1-1; 7 bases map to TRBD1. J gave up 1 base and V 6 bases, and 11 bases lay outside the gene matches. This CDR3 contains 15 residues. Germline V lookup: CDR1 SQVTM, CDR2 ANQGSEA. CDR3 amino acids: CSVPSTGLKNTEAFF. The CDR3 DNA sequence: TGCAGCGTCCCCTCGACAGGGCTAAAGAACACTGAAGCTTTCTTT. The full variable domain, completed using reference TRBV29-1 and TRBJ1-1, is SAVISQKPSRDICQRGTSLTIQCQVDSQVTMMFWYRQQPGQSLTLIATANQGSEATYESGFVIDKFPISRPNLTFSTLTVSNMSPEDSSIYLCSVPSTGLKNTEAFFGQGTRLTVV.

V and J are TRBV2 and TRBJ2-5; a possible D gene is TRBD2 (6 bases). Germline V gives CDR1 SNHLY, CDR2 FYNNEI. With 1 base removed from V and 5 bases from J, the gap between germline ends came to 11 bases. The CDR3 length is 14 residues. The CDR3: CASSEGSGVETQYF. For the CDR3, the DNA is TGTGCCAGCAGTGAAGGGTCGGGGGTGGAGACCCAGTACTTC.

By share, this clonotype ranks as medium-sized (0.01 to 0.1%). J is TRBJ1-1 and V is TRBV18; D gene uncertain. The CDR3 is made up of 14 amino acids. The V gene lost 6 bases and the J gene lost 5 bases, with 16 bases spanning the gap. Germline CDR1 KGHSH, CDR2 LQKENI. The CDR3 sequence: CASSYTGRETEAFF. DNA for the CDR3: TGTGCCAGCTCGTACACGGGGAGGGAGACTGAAGCTTTCTTT.

This clonotype turned up a few times. The chain couples TRBV7-9 to TRBJ1-1; TRBD1 matches at 10 bases. V was clipped by 6 bases and J by 0 bases; unmatched bases: 13. Germline loops: CDR1 SEHNR, CDR2 FQNEAQ (reference sequence). The CDR3 is made up of 18 amino acids. Here the CDR3 DNA reads TGTGCCAGCAGTCCACTCCGGGACAGGGGTCGAATGAACACTGAAGCTTTCTTT. This gives the protein CASSPLRDRGRMNTEAFF.

Many counts were recorded for this clonotype. The J gene is TRBJ2-3, the V gene TRBV18; 8 nucleotides line up with TRBD1. This CDR3 spans 14 amino acids. Losses at the gene ends were 3 bases for V and 6 bases for J; bases not matched to a gene: 5. Germline lookup yields CDR1 KGHSH and CDR2 LQKENI. The CDR3 DNA is TGTGCCAGCTCACCCGGGACAGGAGTGGATACGCAGTATTTT. Its translation is CASSPGTGVDTQYF.

The chain has TRBV5-1 and TRBJ2-2, with D unresolved. This CDR3 contains 14 residues. Germline loops: CDR1 SGHRS, CDR2 YFSETQ. Trimming took 7 bases from V and 1 from J, leaving 11 bases between them. The CDR3 DNA reads as TGCGCCAGCCGTTTGGACGGGAACACCGGGGAGCTGTTTTTT. Translation: CASRLDGNTGELFF.

The CDR3 DNA reads as TGTGCCAGCATCCGGGAACCCTATCAGCCCCAGCATTTT. Residues: CASIREPYQPQHF. The genes are TRBV6-1 and TRBJ1-5, with D unresolved. In germline, CDR1 is MNHNS, CDR2 SASEGT. V shed 7 bases and J shed 5 bases, with 12 bases lying between them. This CDR3 is built from 13 residues.

The chain couples TRBV7-9 to TRBJ2-7, with D unresolved. CDR1 and CDR2 from the germline V gene are SEHNR and FQNEAQ (reference sequence). V was clipped by 2 bases and J by 0 bases, with 8 bases between them. This CDR3 spans 14 amino acids. In DNA form, the CDR3 reads TGTGCCAGCAGCTTACAGGATAACTCCTACGAGCAGTACTTC. Its protein product is CASSLQDNSYEQYF.

This clonotype has a count of ten or more. V is TRBV28 and J is TRBJ1-2; D uncertain. The CDR3 loop spans 12 amino acids. V lost 6 bases, J lost 8 bases, and 13 bases lay in between. Germline V gene sequence: CDR1 MDHEN, CDR2 SYDVKM. CDR3 loop: CASSPGVQGYTF. CDR3 DNA: TGTGCCAGCAGCCCTGGGGTTCAAGGCTACACCTTC.

The table lists this clonotype with many counts. The DNA for the CDR3 is TGTGCCAGCAGCTCTCGGGATTCCACTGGGTACACCTTC. It encodes CASSSRDSTGYTF. V usage is TRBV7-9 and J usage is TRBJ1-2; D unclear. Trimming removed 4 bases at V and 11 bases at J, with 17 bases between. Germline-derived CDR1 and CDR2 are SEHNR and FQNEAQ (reference sequence). The CDR3 covers 13 residues.

V and J are TRBV29-1 and TRBJ1-2, with D maybe TRBD1 (5 bases). CDR1 is SQVTM and CDR2 is ANQGSEA in the germline V gene. The CDR3 contains 14 residues. The V end was cut by 1 base, the J end by 7 bases, with 16 bases between. This CDR3 is CSVEAGALGGGYTF. In DNA form, the CDR3 reads TGCAGCGTTGAAGCTGGGGCTCTGGGGGGTGGCTACACCTTC.

The V gene is TRBV5-6, the J gene TRBJ2-3; no clear D gene. Germline CDR1 and CDR2: SGHDT and YYEEEE. This CDR3 is 13 amino acids long. Trimming took off 4 bases at V and 6 bases at J, with 12 bases between the two ends. The chain's CDR3 is CASSLGGPDTQYF. The DNA for the CDR3 is TGTGCCAGCAGCCTAGGCGGCCCCGATACGCAGTATTTT.

The chain combines TRBV6-1 with TRBJ2-5; D call uncertain. The germline V gene encodes CDR1 MNHNS and CDR2 SASEGT. The length of the CDR3 is 13 residues. V lost 3 bases and J 1 base, leaving 6 bases between the germline ends. The CDR3 bases are TGTGCCAGCAGTGACCCGTCCCAAGAGACCCAGTACTTC. Encoded protein: CASSDPSQETQYF.

This clonotype has a count of ten or more. The chain carries TRBV28 and TRBJ2-7, with D possibly matching TRBD1 (7 bases). V was pared by 8 bases and J by 2 bases, with 19 bases between. Germline CDR1 reads MDHEN; CDR2 reads SYDVKM. This CDR3 contains 15 residues. The CDR3 DNA follows: TGTGCCAGCGTTACAAACGGGGGACAGCCCTACGAGCAGTACTTC. It translates to CASVTNGGQPYEQYF.